This TCR beta chain was identified during a study of blood T cell repertoires in COVID-19. The wider study: The origin of the acute and convalescent COVID-19 samples was the United States, Italy and Spain. Sample material is recorded as cDNA or gDNA derived from T cells, B-cell-depleted T cells, or PBMCs.

In the study's own analysis: Amplification from reference gene primers served as the basis for estimated nucleated cell counts. Repertoires were generated with immunoSEQ multiplex PCR, while TCRdb's copy carries only in-frame clones and drops some. Clone size and the V and J calls come from that table; the DNA yielded D and trimming. This table has about 81,000 clones, 70% to 85% appearing once. The ends were cut back, 8 bases at V and 1 base at J, with 17 bases in the middle. The CDR3 has 15 amino acids. Germline assignment: CDR1 SGHNT and CDR2 YENEEA. The sequenced material came from peripheral blood. The rearrangement links TRBV11-3 to TRBJ1-1; the D gene is possibly TRBD1 (6 bases). This clonotype was obtained from a human donor in a cohort sampled during active COVID-19. The CDR3 region has the DNA TGTGCCAGCTCACCCATGGGGGGGGCGAACACTGAAGCTTTCTTT. Its translation is CASSPMGGANTEAFF.